The TCR beta chain under discussion was sequenced for a study of blood T cell repertoires in COVID-19. As for the study in general: The origin of the acute and convalescent COVID-19 samples was the United States, Italy and Spain.

The protocol was immunoSEQ multiplex PCR, while the TCRdb copy is restricted to in-frame clones and leaves out a portion. The sample holds just over 300,000 clones, more than 75% seen once. Adults between roughly 18 and 95 years of age took part from 20 to 25 US areas. Participant reports of clinical history set cohort assignment. Resolution of symptoms, clearance, or two negative PCRs was present in recovered Cohort 3 donors. The CDR3 contains 13 residues. Trimming cost V 5 bases and J 9 bases, with 14 bases left between them. CDR1 SEHNR and CDR2 FQNEAQ come from the germline V gene (reference sequence).

The source is a man aged 30 to 45 who had recovered from COVID-19. The genes are TRBV7-9 and TRBJ1-3; D is unclear. The sample consisted of PBMCs or T cells enriched from blood (not recorded which). The CDR3 DNA reads TGTGCCAGCAGCCCCCAAGCCCCTGGCACCATATATTTT. Translation: CASSPQAPGTIYF.